This TCR beta chain was identified in a study of regulatory T cells in long-lasting Graves disease. Turning to the study itself: Over 5 years of antithyroid drugs plus positive TSH receptor antibodies defined persistent Graves' disease. Study-wide results and caveats: Persistent Graves' patients showed reduced TCR diversity versus newly diagnosed patients.

Building of the TCR beta libraries involved iRepertoire HTBI primers and Arm-PCR of CDR3 regions. Per the original data handling: Among the samples, 50 to 80 TRBV and some 15 TRBJ segments were identified. Each CDR3 protein is one row after TCRdb ran MiXCR on the multiplex PCR reads. These V and J calls originate from TCRdb's pipeline instead of the authors' own analysis. This table has roughly 400,000 distinct CDR3 sequences, about 21% appearing once. The ends were cut back, 5 bases at V and 7 bases at J, with 11 bases in the middle. The germline V gene encodes CDR1 SEHNR and CDR2 FQNEAQ (reference sequence). The CDR3 extends over 12 amino acids. This clonotype has at least ten counts. Its antigen remains unidentified. Specified time point: persistent/refractory GD, antithyroid drugs over 5 years with positive TRAb. The TCR library used RNA extracted from PBMCs.

This TCR was recovered from a female donor with Graves disease. Sequenced here: peripheral blood mononuclear cells (PBMCs), sampled when the disease was refractory, from a patient treated with antithyroid drugs. J is TRBJ1-2 and V is TRBV7-9; D gene unclear. The CDR3 sequence is CASSPRQSGYTF. The CDR3, as DNA: TGTGCCAGCAGCCCCAGGCAAAGTGGCTACACCTTC.